The 27 T cell receptor beta chains in this list originate from one sample, sequenced in a study of Ad26.COV2.S vaccination and SARS-CoV-2 variants. The sample's treatment: roughly 19 received Ad26.COV2.S at low or high dose, single or two shots; about five received placebo; per-sample allocation not given. Repertoires come from day 63 after the first vaccine or placebo injection. Libraries were prepared by immunoSEQ multiplex PCR; TCRdb keeps only in-frame clonotypes and omits some of them. The sample has around 450,000 clones; 90% are singletons. This sample comprised peripheral blood, obtained in a trial of Ad26.COV2.S vaccine versus placebo. These TCRs come from a person between 18 and 65 years old who received the Ad26.COV2.S COVID-19 vaccine or a placebo.

The chain employs TRBV4-1 and TRBJ2-5; 8 positions match TRBD2. The CDR3 runs to 14 residues. With V trimmed by 7 bases and J by 5 bases, 9 bases remained unmatched. CDR1 and CDR2 (germline): MGHRA, YSYEKL. The CDR3 DNA is TGCGCCAGCACTAAGAGAGCGGGAGTCGAGACCCAGTACTTC. Protein sequence: CASTKRAGVETQYF.

This clone was found once. V usage is TRBV11-3 and J usage is TRBJ2-7; 9 nucleotides align to TRBD2. Germline V gene lookup returns CDR1 SGHNT and CDR2 YENEEA. The V gene end was trimmed by 4 bases and the J gene end by 5 bases; junction bases not matched to a gene: 9. This CDR3 comprises 15 residues. Here the CDR3 DNA reads TGTGCCAGCAGCTCTGGCGGGAGGGGTTCGCACGAGCAGTACTTC. It specifies CASSSGGRGSHEQYF. Combining the CDR3 with reference TRBV11-3 and TRBJ2-7 gives the whole variable domain EAGVVQSPRYKIIEKKQPVAFWCNPISGHNTLYWYLQNLGQGPELLIRYENEEAVDDSQLPKDRFSAERLKGVDSTLKIQPAELGDSAVYLCASSSGGRGSHEQYFGPGTRLTVT.

This chain connects TRBV6-5 to TRBJ1-2; D gene uncertain. V lost 0 bases to trimming and J lost 3 bases, with 5 bases between them. Germline CDR1 reads MNHEY; CDR2 reads SVGAGI. This CDR3 is built from 13 residues. Here the CDR3 DNA reads TGTGCCAGCAGTTACTCCGGGGACTATGGCTACACCTTC. The encoded protein is CASSYSGDYGYTF.

The chain is built from TRBV18 and TRBJ2-5, with D unclear. Between the trimmed V and J ends, which lost 3 bases and 2 bases, there was a span of 7 bases. The CDR3 runs 13 residues. Germline V gives CDR1 KGHSH, CDR2 LQKENI. The CDR3 nucleotides read TGTGCCAGCTCACCCAACCGACAAGAGACCCAGTACTTC. Protein product: CASSPNRQETQYF.

The chain couples TRBV5-4 to TRBJ2-5; D possibly uses TRBD1 or TRBD2 (7 bases each). Germline-derived CDR1 and CDR2 are SGHNT and YYREEE (reference sequence). V was cut by 0 bases and J by 4 bases, with 16 bases left in between. The CDR3 contains 16 residues. The CDR3 DNA follows: TGTGCCAGCAGCTTGGTGACAGGGAGGGTTGCAGAGACCCAGTACTTC. This codes for CASSLVTGRVAETQYF. Combining the CDR3 with reference TRBV5-4 and TRBJ2-5 gives the whole variable domain ETGVTQSPTHLIKTRGQQVTLRCSSQSGHNTVSWYQQALGQGPQFIFQYYREEENGRGNFPPRFSGLQFPNYSSELNVNALELDDSALYLCASSLVTGRVAETQYFGPGTRLLVL.

This chain links TRBV2 with TRBJ2-7; the D is unclear. V was trimmed by 1 base and J by 4 bases, leaving 14 bases between them. The CDR3 covers 15 residues. Germline V lookup: CDR1 SNHLY, CDR2 FYNNEI. CDR3 DNA sequence: TGTGCCAGCAGTGAAGGCGTAGGGTCGAGTTACGAGCAGTACTTC. Translating gives CASSEGVGSSYEQYF.

This sequence joins TRBV18 and TRBJ1-3, with a weak D call TRBD1 (6 bases). CDR3 length equals 16 residues. Germline loops: CDR1 KGHSH, CDR2 LQKENI. V shed 2 bases and J shed 2 bases, with 13 bases lying between them. Here the CDR3 DNA reads TGTGCCAGCTCACCAAAGGGGGGCCGAACTGGAAACACCATATATTTT. Translated, it gives CASSPKGGRTGNTIYF.

This clone occurred a few times. V is TRBV4-1 and J is TRBJ2-7, with D hard to call. The germline V and J ends were trimmed by 3 bases and 2 bases, with 5 bases remaining between them. The CDR3 spans 12 residues. Per germline, CDR1 MGHRA and CDR2 YSYEKL. The CDR3 region has the DNA TGCGCCAGCAGCCAGGATACCTACGAGCAGTACTTC. Its translation: CASSQDTYEQYF.

The chain employs TRBV18 and TRBJ2-7; the D is unclear. Trimming removed 2 bases at V and 2 bases at J, with 19 bases between. This CDR3 spans 17 amino acids. CDR1 KGHSH and CDR2 LQKENI come from the germline V gene. CDR3 DNA: TGTGCCAGCTCACCAAGGTCGGCAGAATTATCCCCCTACGAGCAGTACTTC. Translation: CASSPRSAELSPYEQYF.

The chain employs TRBV5-6 and TRBJ2-7, with 8 bases fitting TRBD1. This CDR3 contains 15 residues. With V trimmed by 4 bases and J by 3 bases, 9 bases remained unmatched. The germline gives CDR1 SGHDT, CDR2 YYEEEE. CDR3 amino acids: CASSVGTGKLYEQYF. In nucleotides, the CDR3 is TGTGCCAGCAGCGTCGGGACAGGAAAACTCTACGAGCAGTACTTC. Together with reference TRBV5-6 and TRBJ2-7, the CDR3 gives the full variable domain: DAGVTQSPTHLIKTRGQQVTLRCSPKSGHDTVSWYQQALGQGPQFIFQYYEEEERQRGNFPDRFSGHQFPNYSSELNVNALLLGDSALYLCASSVGTGKLYEQYFGPGTRLTVT.

The genes are TRBV5-8 and TRBJ1-6; no clear D. The CDR3 covers 16 residues. The germline V and J ends were trimmed by 4 bases and 5 bases, with 16 bases remaining between them. The V gene's germline CDR1 is SGHTS and CDR2 YDEGEE. The CDR3 bases are TGTGCCAGCAGCCGACGCGTGGGTGTGAATAATTCACCCCTCCACTTT. It codes for CASSRRVGVNNSPLHF.

The rearrangement links TRBV25-1 to TRBJ2-7, with TRBD2 matching 11 bases. The CDR3 is 15 amino acids. The germline V gene has CDR1 MGHDK and CDR2 SYGVNS. The V and J ends lost 3 bases and 3 bases, in that order; junction bases with no gene match: 4. CDR3 region: CASSDPTSGNYEQYF. The CDR3, as DNA: TGTGCCAGCAGTGATCCGACTAGCGGGAACTACGAGCAGTACTTC.

This sequence joins TRBV6-1 and TRBJ1-5; D is ambiguous. V was cut by 3 bases and J by 7 bases, with 4 bases left in between. The CDR3 loop spans 11 amino acids. The germline CDR1 and CDR2 sequences are MNHNS and SASEGT. The CDR3 loop is CASSDIQPQHF. The CDR3 region has the DNA TGTGCCAGCAGTGACATCCAGCCCCAGCATTTT.

The V and J genes are TRBV28 and TRBJ2-1, with D tentatively TRBD1 or TRBD2 (6 bases each). This CDR3 is 15 amino acids long. Germline loops: CDR1 MDHEN, CDR2 SYDVKM. The ends were cut back, 6 bases at V and 4 bases at J, with 16 bases in the middle. The CDR3 DNA is TGTGCCAGCAGAGAGACAGGAGGGGTTTACAATGAGCAGTTCTTC. It specifies CASRETGGVYNEQFF. Looking up the rest from reference TRBV28 and TRBJ2-1 gives the full variable domain: DVKVTQSSRYLVKRTGEKVFLECVQDMDHENMFWYRQDPGLGLRLIYFSYDVKMKEKGDIPEGYSVSREKKERFSLILESASTNQTSMYLCASRETGGVYNEQFFGPGTRLTVL.

The chain is built from TRBV27 and TRBJ2-1, with 8 bases fitting TRBD2. The V gene end was trimmed by 4 bases and the J gene end by 2 bases; junction bases not matched to a gene: 7. CDR1 is MNHEY and CDR2 is SMNVEV in the germline V gene (reference sequence). The CDR3 loop spans 16 amino acids. CDR3 residues: CASSSLPGGAYNEQFF. The DNA for the CDR3 is TGTGCCAGCAGTTCCCTCCCGGGGGGGGCCTACAATGAGCAGTTCTTC.

The chain joins TRBV7-2 to TRBJ2-5, with D unclear. The V end lost 4 bases, the J end lost 0 bases, and 9 bases lay between the germline ends. The CDR3 is 14 residues long. The germline V gene has CDR1 SGHTA and CDR2 FQGNSA. The CDR3 coding sequence is TGTGCCAGCAGCTCAGGTCTCAACCAAGAGACCCAGTACTTC. It yields the protein CASSSGLNQETQYF.

The J gene is TRBJ1-2, the V gene TRBV13; D gene ambiguous. Germline assignment: CDR1 PRHDT and CDR2 FYEKMQ (reference sequence). Trimming cost V 5 bases and J 8 bases, with 18 bases left between them. CDR3 length: 14 amino acids. CDR3 region: CASSPRSLRSGYTF. DNA of the CDR3: TGTGCCAGCAGCCCCCGTTCCCTGAGATCGGGCTACACCTTC.

This clone was picked up a small number of times. The V gene is TRBV5-6, the J gene TRBJ2-5, with a weak D call TRBD2 (5 bases). Trimming took 0 bases from V and 7 from J, leaving 10 bases between them. Germline V lookup: CDR1 SGHDT, CDR2 YYEEEE. The length of the CDR3 is 13 residues. The CDR3 coding sequence is TGTGCCAGCAGCTTGGTGGGTGGAGGGACCCAGTACTTC. It yields the protein CASSLVGGGTQYF.

This rearrangement joins TRBV7-9 to TRBJ2-1; D not certain. CDR1 and CDR2 from the germline V gene are SEHNR and FQNEAQ (reference sequence). The CDR3 loop spans 13 amino acids. The V end was cut by 2 bases, the J end by 2 bases, with 4 bases between. CDR3: CASSLSPYNEQFF. DNA of the CDR3: TGTGCCAGCAGCTTAAGCCCCTACAATGAGCAGTTCTTC.

The chain recombines TRBV28 with TRBJ2-7; D unresolved. Germline CDR1 reads MDHEN; CDR2 reads SYDVKM. The V end was cut by 4 bases, the J end by 2 bases, with 18 bases between. The CDR3 is 16 residues long. CDR3: CASSSSGATQTYEQYF. The DNA of the CDR3 is TGTGCCAGCAGTTCATCCGGTGCCACTCAAACCTACGAGCAGTACTTC.

The chain is built from TRBV14 and TRBJ2-3; D not resolved. The CDR3 extends over 16 amino acids. V was clipped by 0 bases and J by 2 bases, with 12 bases between them. The germline CDR1 and CDR2 sequences are SGHDN and FVKESK. CDR3 DNA sequence: TGTGCCAGCAGCCAAGATAGGCTAATCCTCACAGATACGCAGTATTTT. Translation: CASSQDRLILTDTQYF.

V gene TRBV5-4 combines with J gene TRBJ2-2; tentatively, D is TRBD1 or TRBD2 (7 bases each). The CDR3 length is 15 residues. The germline V gene encodes CDR1 SGHNT and CDR2 YYREEE (reference sequence). Trimming left V 7 bases short and J 7 bases short, with 20 bases between. The CDR3 nucleotides are TGTGCCAGCGGGGTGGGGAGGGGGCGAGTCGGGGAGCTGTTTTTT. Encoded protein: CASGVGRGRVGELFF.

The genes are TRBV15 and TRBJ2-7; 8 nucleotides align to TRBD2. The V and J ends lost 4 bases and 4 bases, in that order; junction bases with no gene match: 12. In germline, CDR1 is LNHNV, CDR2 YYDKDF (reference sequence). The length of the CDR3 is 16 residues. CDR3 sequence reads: CATSILSGTSFYEQYF. The DNA of the CDR3 is TGTGCCACCAGCATACTGTCCGGGACTAGTTTTTACGAGCAGTACTTC.

The V and J genes are TRBV29-1 and TRBJ1-2; TRBD1 aligns across 8 bases. V gave up 4 bases and J gave up 8 bases; unmatched junction bases: 12. The CDR3 extends over 14 amino acids. Germline CDR1 and CDR2: SQVTM and ANQGSEA. CDR3 residues: CSVVGSGGAGGYTF. Here the CDR3 DNA reads TGCAGCGTTGTAGGGTCAGGGGGCGCGGGGGGCTACACCTTC. The full variable domain, with the rest looked up from reference TRBV29-1 and TRBJ1-2, is SAVISQKPSRDICQRGTSLTIQCQVDSQVTMMFWYRQQPGQSLTLIATANQGSEATYESGFVIDKFPISRPNLTFSTLTVSNMSPEDSSIYLCSVVGSGGAGGYTFGSGTRLTVV.

The chain carries TRBV30 and TRBJ1-5; 12 positions match TRBD1. The V gene end was trimmed by 2 bases and the J gene end by 7 bases; junction bases not matched to a gene: 6. CDR3 length: 15 residues. Germline V gene lookup returns CDR1 GTSNPN and CDR2 SVGIG (reference sequence). CDR3 coding DNA: TGTGCCTGGAGTAGGGACAGGGGGCTTGGGCAGCCCCAGCATTTT. Its protein product is CAWSRDRGLGQPQHF.

The chain links TRBV29-1 to TRBJ2-5, with 11 bases that match TRBD1. This CDR3 has 16 amino acids. The V gene's germline CDR1 is SQVTM and CDR2 ANQGSEA. The V gene end was trimmed by 4 bases and the J gene end by 5 bases; junction bases not matched to a gene: 12. As DNA, the CDR3 is TGCAGCGTTGTAGACCCCCGGACAGGGGGCGGGGAGACCCAGTACTTC. Translation gives CSVVDPRTGGGETQYF. Full variable domain (outside the CDR3, taken from reference TRBV29-1 and TRBJ2-5): SAVISQKPSRDICQRGTSLTIQCQVDSQVTMMFWYRQQPGQSLTLIATANQGSEATYESGFVIDKFPISRPNLTFSTLTVSNMSPEDSSIYLCSVVDPRTGGGETQYFGPGTRLLVL.

The CDR3 nucleotides read TGTGCCAGCAGCTCAATGGTAGCGGGTAACAATGAGCAGTTCTTC. Translated: CASSSMVAGNNEQFF. The rearrangement uses TRBV5-8 and TRBJ2-1, with 7 positions matching TRBD2. V gave up 3 bases and J gave up 5 bases; unmatched junction bases: 8. CDR1 is SGHTS and CDR2 is YDEGEE in the germline V gene. CDR3 size: 15 residues.